This T cell receptor (beta chain) was sequenced in a study of blood T cells in healthy people across ages. The use of a sample-barcoded 5' primer and a J-beta primer mix characterized a second PCR of roughly 7 to 11 cycles. Every cDNA was tagged by a template-switch adaptor with 12 random nucleotides. There were at least 3 million CDR3-containing paired-end reads obtained from each sample. Each CDR3 protein is one row after TCRdb ran MiXCR on the 5' RACE reads. The sample shows under 850,000 distinct CDR3 sequences, approximately 35% of them seen only once. Caucasian, healthy and from Russia, the donors were aged between 6 and 90. This receptor was identified in a man aged 18 to 30 in good health. Sequencing was done on a sample of blood.

In nucleotides, the CDR3 is TGTGCCAGTAGTACATCAGGGACCACTGAAGCTTTCTTT. Amino acids: CASSTSGTTEAFF. J is TRBJ1-1 and V is TRBV19, with D tentatively TRBD1 (5 bases). V was trimmed by 4 bases and J by 4 bases, leaving 10 bases between them. Germline CDR1 and CDR2: LNHDA and SQIVND (reference sequence). The CDR3 length is 13 residues.